The subject of this entry is one T cell receptor beta chain. Its specificity is unknown. This specimen belongs to a study of T cell responses to AZD1222 COVID-19 vaccine. Findings and caveats of the study: Unmutated variant regions are reportedly targeted by nearly half of spike-specific TCRs. After two AZD1222 doses, spike-specific TCR breadth and depth rose versus day 0. Baseline serology detected seropositivity in only six or seven AZD1222 recipients. Possibly, clonal diversity was underestimated; donors were largely white British and included more females.

Libraries were prepared by immunoSEQ multiplex PCR; TCRdb keeps only in-frame clonotypes and omits some of them. The sample has around 160,000 clones; around 83% are singletons. This specimen consisted of peripheral blood, obtained on day 0 of MenACWY control vaccination. The receptor was isolated from an adult in good health.

CDR3 loop: CASSPLERRSSYEQYF. Written as DNA, the CDR3 is TGCGCCAGCAGCCCTCTCGAAAGGCGAAGCTCCTACGAGCAGTACTTC. This chain joins TRBV10-2 and TRBJ2-7; D unresolved. Germline CDR1 and CDR2: WSHSY and SAAADI. Between the trimmed V and J ends, which lost 6 bases and 0 bases, there was a span of 18 bases. CDR3 length: 16 residues.